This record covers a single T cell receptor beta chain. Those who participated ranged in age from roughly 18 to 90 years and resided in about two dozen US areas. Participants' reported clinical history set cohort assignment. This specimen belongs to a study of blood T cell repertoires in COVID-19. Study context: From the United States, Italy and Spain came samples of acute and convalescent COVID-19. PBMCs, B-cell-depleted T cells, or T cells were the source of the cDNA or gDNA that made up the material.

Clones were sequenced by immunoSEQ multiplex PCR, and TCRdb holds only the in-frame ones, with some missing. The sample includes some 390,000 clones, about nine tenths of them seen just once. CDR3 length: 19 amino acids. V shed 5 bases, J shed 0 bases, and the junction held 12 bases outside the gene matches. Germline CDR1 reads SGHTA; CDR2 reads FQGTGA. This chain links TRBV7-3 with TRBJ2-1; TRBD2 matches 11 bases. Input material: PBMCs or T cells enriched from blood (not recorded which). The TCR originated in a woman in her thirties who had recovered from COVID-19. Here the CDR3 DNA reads TGTGCCAGCAGCCCAAGGAGGACTAGCGGGTTAAGCTCCTACAATGAGCAGTTCTTC. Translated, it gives CASSPRRTSGLSSYNEQFF.